One sample yielded the 7 T cell receptor beta chains listed below, sequenced in a study of T cell changes during pregnancy in multiple sclerosis. TCRdb's table, derived via immunoSEQ multiplex PCR, lists solely in-frame clones and lacks some. The sample lists 61,000 or so clones, over 85% occurring once. Sequencing was performed on CD4+ T cells from peripheral blood mononuclear cells, taken before pregnancy. These receptors all come from a female donor with multiple sclerosis, enrolled in a pregnancy study.

The chain carries TRBV6-5 and TRBJ2-1; 11 bases are a match to TRBD2. Germline lookup yields CDR1 MNHEY and CDR2 SVGAGI. Unmatched junction bases numbered 8, after V lost 7 bases and J lost 9 bases. The CDR3 sequence is 14 residues long. CDR3 sequence reads: CASTQLAGVGEQFF. The CDR3 DNA is TGTGCCAGCACTCAACTAGCGGGAGTCGGTGAGCAGTTCTTC.

The chain uses TRBV28 and TRBJ2-4, with 9 bases that match TRBD2. Germline V lookup: CDR1 MDHEN, CDR2 SYDVKM. Trimming took 3 bases from V and 0 from J; bases not matched to a gene: 18. The length of the CDR3 is 21 residues. DNA for the CDR3: TGTGCCAGCAGTTTTCTGGGGAGTGCCACTAGCGGGCAAATAGCCAAAAACATTCAGTACTTC. It specifies CASSFLGSATSGQIAKNIQYF.

The rearrangement uses TRBV19 and TRBJ2-2; D is perhaps TRBD1 (6 bases). V lost 6 bases, J lost 3 bases, and 11 bases lay in between. The CDR3 has 14 amino acids. Germline V gene lookup returns CDR1 LNHDA and CDR2 SQIVND (reference sequence). CDR3 bases: TGTGCCAGTAGAATGCCAGGGGACACCGGGGAGCTGTTTTTT. This sequence encodes CASRMPGDTGELFF.

This clone showed up just once. The chain links TRBV7-2 to TRBJ1-5; a weak D match, TRBD1 (5 bases). V dropped 5 bases and J dropped 6 bases, with 20 bases sitting between them. CDR1 SGHTA and CDR2 FQGNSA come from the germline V gene. CDR3 length: 16 residues. CDR3 in amino acids: CASSPLGQGMTQPQHF. Written as DNA, the CDR3 is TGTGCCAGCAGCCCGCTGGGGCAGGGAATGACTCAGCCCCAGCATTTT.

J is TRBJ1-5 and V is TRBV6-6, with a possible D match to TRBD1 (5 bases). In germline, CDR1 is MNHNY, CDR2 SVGAGI (reference sequence). Trimming left V 6 bases short and J 6 bases short, with 15 bases between. There are 14 residues in the CDR3. CDR3 bases: TGTGCCAGCAGCCGTGGGCAGGGAATTCAGCCCCAGCATTTT. Protein product: CASSRGQGIQPQHF.

This rearrangement joins TRBV27 to TRBJ2-5; D perhaps matches TRBD2 (5 bases). V shed 6 bases and J shed 4 bases, with 24 bases lying between them. CDR1 and CDR2 (germline): MNHEY, SMNVEV (reference sequence). This CDR3 spans 17 amino acids. The CDR3, as DNA: TGTGCCAGCAGCCTTACTGGCGATGTAGGACGGGGAGAGACCCAGTACTTC. This encodes CASSLTGDVGRGETQYF.

The genes are TRBV5-4 and TRBJ2-1; 12 bases are shared with TRBD1. The CDR3 totals 16 residues. Germline V CDR1 and CDR2: SGHNT, YYREEE (reference sequence). Trimming at V came to 4 bases and at J to 5 bases, leaving 7 bases not matched to a gene. This CDR3 is CASSPVGTGGNNEQFF. The CDR3 region has the DNA TGTGCCAGCAGCCCTGTTGGGACAGGGGGCAACAATGAGCAGTTCTTC.